What follows are 9 T cell receptor beta chains derived from one specimen sequenced in a study of Ad26.COV2.S vaccination and SARS-CoV-2 variants (dated by TCRdb to the early 2020s). Libraries were built with the immunoSEQ multiplex PCR assay. TCRdb limited this immuneACCESS table to in-frame rearrangements with V and J called. A share of clones is missing; checked studies link under half to unresolved V genes, and the rest is unexplained. The sample table lists just under 250,000 clones, around 89% of them with a count of one. Around 10% of the sample belongs to the ten largest clones. The meaning of the sample's treatment or condition label: around 19 received Ad26.COV2.S at low or high dose, single or two shots; about 5 received placebo; per-sample allocation not given. Repertoires of vaccine and placebo recipients were sequenced from samples taken on day 63 after the first injection. The sequencing here drew on peripheral blood, taken in a trial of Ad26.COV2.S vaccine versus placebo. Source of these receptors: a person aged 18-60 years who received the Ad26.COV2.S COVID-19 vaccine or a placebo.

On this clone: The same CDR3 is also encoded by other DNA sequences in this sample. The chain is built from TRBV9 and TRBJ2-7; D is ambiguous. This CDR3 comprises 14 residues. V dropped 2 bases and J dropped 2 bases, with 11 bases sitting between them. Germline V CDR1 and CDR2: SGDLS, YYNGEE. CDR3 DNA: TGTGCCAGCAGCGTTGGCAGTACCGCCTACGAGCAGTACTTC. Residues: CASSVGSTAYEQYF.

The gene calls are TRBV30 and TRBJ1-1; 7 positions agree with TRBD1. After removal of 0 bases from V and 1 base from J, the junction contained 2 bases not matched to a gene. CDR1 is GTSNPN and CDR2 is SVGIG in the germline V gene (reference sequence). This CDR3 is 14 amino acids long. CDR3 sequence reads: CAWSVGGRNTEAFF. The CDR3 DNA follows: TGTGCCTGGAGTGTAGGGGGCCGGAACACTGAAGCTTTCTTT.

This clone was seen many times. The CDR3 bases are TGTGCCACTATGGGGTCTCGCTCCTACAATGAGCAGTTCTTC. This encodes CATMGSRSYNEQFF. V gene TRBV28 combines with J gene TRBJ2-1; D gene ambiguous. The germline V gene encodes CDR1 MDHEN and CDR2 SYDVKM. The CDR3 runs to 14 residues. Trimming cost V 10 bases and J 0 bases, with 13 bases left between them. The whole variable domain, remainder taken from reference TRBV28 and TRBJ2-1, is DVKVTQSSRYLVKRTGEKVFLECVQDMDHENMFWYRQDPGLGLRLIYFSYDVKMKEKGDIPEGYSVSREKKERFSLILESASTNQTSMYLCATMGSRSYNEQFFGPGTRLTVL.

With respect to this clone: At one end the junction does not follow the germline gene, possibly because of a read error. The rearrangement links TRBV7-7 to TRBJ1-6, with D maybe TRBD1 (6 bases). Looked up from germline, CDR1 is SSHAT and CDR2 is FNYEAQ (reference sequence). The CDR3 has 16 amino acids. The CDR3 reads CASSLLVGGGHSPLHF. For the CDR3, the DNA is TGTGCTAGCAGCTTATTAGTCGGGGGCGGGCATTCACCCCTCCACTTT.

In its sample, this clone was seen a few times. The junction differs from germline at one of its ends, possibly a read error. The genes are TRBV2 and TRBJ1-5; D gene unclear. CDR3 length: 14 residues. Germline CDR1 is SNHLY and CDR2 is FYNNEI. CDR3 DNA: TGTGCCAGCAGAGAAGGTAGGCGGGAGGAGCCCCAGCATTTT. Protein sequence: CASREGRREEPQHF.

This clone was seen a handful of times. The chain joins TRBV5-1 to TRBJ1-2, with 9 bases aligning to TRBD1. CDR1 SGHRS and CDR2 YFSETQ come from the germline V gene. CDR3 length: 13 residues. Trimming took 0 bases from V and 8 from J; bases not matched to a gene: 2. Here the CDR3 reads CASSLGTGVGYTF. As DNA, the CDR3 is TGCGCCAGCAGCTTGGGGACAGGGGTAGGCTACACCTTC.

The V and J genes are TRBV28 and TRBJ2-7; 9 bases fit TRBD1. There are 13 residues in the CDR3. The V gene's germline CDR1 is MDHEN and CDR2 SYDVKM. V dropped 4 bases and J dropped 6; count of bases not matched to a gene: 4. The CDR3 loop is CASSSGTGFEQYF. In DNA, the CDR3 is TGTGCCAGCAGTTCCGGGACAGGGTTCGAGCAGTACTTC.

The chain joins TRBV10-3 to TRBJ2-5; no clear D gene. The germline V gene has CDR1 ENHRY and CDR2 SYGVKD. The V end was cut by 1 base, the J end by 1 base, with 4 bases between. The CDR3 is made up of 13 amino acids. This CDR3 is CAISEYLQETQYF. CDR3 bases: TGTGCCATCAGTGAGTACCTCCAAGAGACCCAGTACTTC.

Regarding this clone: Other DNA sequences from this sample encode an identical CDR3 as well. The chain combines TRBV7-2 with TRBJ1-4; D remains ambiguous. The CDR3 spans 15 residues. The germline gives CDR1 SGHTA, CDR2 FQGNSA. Trimming removed 1 base from V and 2 bases from J, with 8 bases in between. CDR3 residues: CASSLERATNEKLFF. CDR3 bases: TGTGCCAGCAGCTTAGAACGTGCGACTAATGAAAAACTGTTTTTT.